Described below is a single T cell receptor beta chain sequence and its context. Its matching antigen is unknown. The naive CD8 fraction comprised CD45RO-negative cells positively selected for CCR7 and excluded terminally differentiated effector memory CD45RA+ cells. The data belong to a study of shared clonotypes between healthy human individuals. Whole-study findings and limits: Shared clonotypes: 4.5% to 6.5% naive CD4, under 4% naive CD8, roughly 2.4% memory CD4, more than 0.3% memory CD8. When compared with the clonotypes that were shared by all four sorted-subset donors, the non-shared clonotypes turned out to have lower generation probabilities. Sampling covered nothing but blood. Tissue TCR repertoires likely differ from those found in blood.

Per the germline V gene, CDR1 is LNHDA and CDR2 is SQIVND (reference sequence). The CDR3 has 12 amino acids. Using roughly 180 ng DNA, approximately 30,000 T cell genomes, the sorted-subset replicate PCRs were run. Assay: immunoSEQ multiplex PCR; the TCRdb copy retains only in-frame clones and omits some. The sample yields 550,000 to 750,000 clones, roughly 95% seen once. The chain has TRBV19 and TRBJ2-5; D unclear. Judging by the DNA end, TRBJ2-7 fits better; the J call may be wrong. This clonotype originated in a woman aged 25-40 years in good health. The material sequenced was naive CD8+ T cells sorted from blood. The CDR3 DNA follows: TGTGCCAGTAGTATACCCCCCTACGAGCAGTACTTC. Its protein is CASSIPPYEQYF.